The 9 T cell receptor beta chains in this list originate from one sample, sequenced in a study of blood T cell repertoires in COVID-19. Only in-frame clones appear in the TCRdb table, and some are missing; sequencing was by immunoSEQ multiplex PCR. The profile shows 250,000 or so clones, about 89% of them singletons. Sequencing was carried out using peripheral blood. These receptors were taken from a man in his forties with active or convalescent COVID-19.

The chain couples TRBV28 to TRBJ1-4, with 9 nucleotides matching TRBD1. The V gene's germline CDR1 is MDHEN and CDR2 SYDVKM. V lost 6 bases, J lost 1 base, and 3 bases stayed unmatched. The CDR3 runs to 15 residues. The CDR3 DNA sequence: TGTGCCAGCAGACCGGGACAGGGAACTAATGAAAAACTGTTTTTT. Residues: CASRPGQGTNEKLFF.

Concerning this clone: Additional DNA sequences in this sample encode the identical CDR3. DNA for the CDR3: TGTGCCACCAGTGATTCAGGGACTAATGAAAAACTGTTTTTT. This codes for CATSDSGTNEKLFF. The V gene is TRBV24-1, the J gene TRBJ1-4, with D perhaps matching TRBD1 (5 bases). Germline V lookup: CDR1 KGHDR, CDR2 SFDVKD. The CDR3 sequence is 14 residues long. Trimming left V 2 bases short and J 2 bases short, with 5 bases between.

The rearrangement joins TRBV11-3 to TRBJ2-5; D remains ambiguous. Trimming pared 1 base from V and 2 bases from J, leaving 8 bases between. The germline V gene encodes CDR1 SGHNT and CDR2 YENEEA. The CDR3 is 14 amino acids. As DNA, the CDR3 is TGTGCCAGCAGCTTAGTATTCCAGCAAGAGACCCAGTACTTC. It encodes CASSLVFQQETQYF.

The gene calls are TRBV7-3 and TRBJ1-1, with 7 bases matching TRBD1. Germline V gene sequence: CDR1 SGHTA, CDR2 FQGTGA. The CDR3 totals 14 residues. The V gene end was trimmed by 5 bases and the J gene end by 5 bases; junction bases not matched to a gene: 8. CDR3 residues: CASSPTRGITEAFF. In nucleotides, the CDR3 is TGTGCCAGCAGCCCGACCAGGGGGATTACTGAAGCTTTCTTT.

The chain recombines TRBV27 with TRBJ2-3, with a possible D match to TRBD1 (6 bases). V lost 6 bases to trimming and J lost 4 bases, with 17 bases between them. The CDR3 is 15 residues long. Germline-derived CDR1 and CDR2 are MNHEY and SMNVEV (reference sequence). This CDR3 reads CASSATGSRADTQYF. In nucleotides, the CDR3 is TGTGCCAGCAGCGCTACAGGGAGTAGGGCAGATACGCAGTATTTT.

The chain employs TRBV19 and TRBJ1-1, with D tentatively TRBD1 (6 bases). The germline V gene has CDR1 LNHDA and CDR2 SQIVND (reference sequence). This CDR3 comprises 15 residues. The V gene lost 2 bases and the J gene lost 5 bases, with 15 bases spanning the gap. CDR3 protein: CASSIWVGGATEAFF. The DNA of the CDR3 is TGTGCCAGTAGTATATGGGTCGGGGGGGCGACTGAAGCTTTCTTT.

This clone was counted once. The chain employs TRBV7-9 and TRBJ2-6; TRBD1 might be the D (6 bases). V dropped 3 bases and J dropped 1 base, with 10 bases sitting between them. The germline CDR1 and CDR2 sequences are SEHNR and FQNEAQ (reference sequence). The CDR3 consists of 16 residues. CDR3 sequence reads: CASSFTTGSGANVLTF. DNA of the CDR3: TGTGCCAGCAGCTTCACTACAGGGTCTGGGGCCAACGTCCTGACTTTC.

This clone appeared a few times. The rearrangement uses TRBV19 and TRBJ1-2; the D gene is possibly TRBD1 (5 bases). The V end was cut by 5 bases, the J end by 0 bases, with 13 bases between. CDR1 and CDR2 (germline): LNHDA, SQIVND (reference sequence). CDR3 length: 15 residues. The CDR3 is CASSWGGYSNYGYTF. The CDR3 DNA reads TGTGCCAGTAGTTGGGGGGGTTATTCTAACTATGGCTACACCTTC.

The table lists this clone with a few counts. CDR3 sequence reads: CASSKGGQTYEQYF. CDR3 bases: TGTGCCAGCAGCAAGGGGGGACAGACCTACGAGCAGTACTTC. The genes are TRBV2 and TRBJ2-7, with D possibly TRBD1 on 7 matching bases. V lost 6 bases and J 2 bases, leaving 14 bases between the germline ends. Germline V CDR1 and CDR2: SNHLY, FYNNEI. The CDR3 extends over 14 amino acids.